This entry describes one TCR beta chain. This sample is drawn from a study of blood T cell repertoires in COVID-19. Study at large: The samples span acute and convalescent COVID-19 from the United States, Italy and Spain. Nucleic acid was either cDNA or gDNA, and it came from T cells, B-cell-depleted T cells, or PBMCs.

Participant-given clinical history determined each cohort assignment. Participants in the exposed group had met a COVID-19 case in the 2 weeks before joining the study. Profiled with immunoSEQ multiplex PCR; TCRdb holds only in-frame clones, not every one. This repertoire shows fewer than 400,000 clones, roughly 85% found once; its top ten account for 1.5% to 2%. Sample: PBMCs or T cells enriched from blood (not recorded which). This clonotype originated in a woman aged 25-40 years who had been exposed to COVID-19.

The CDR3 protein is CASSTRLLAGGPRSSDIQYF. The CDR3 nucleotides are TGTGCCAGCAGCACCCGGTTACTAGCGGGGGGGCCTAGATCATCGGACATTCAGTACTTC. V gene TRBV5-4 combines with J gene TRBJ2-4; TRBD2 matches at 13 bases. Germline CDR1 and CDR2: SGHNT and YYREEE (reference sequence). J was trimmed by 8 bases and V by 4 bases; bases with no gene match: 21. CDR3 size: 20 residues.